This TCR beta chain was recorded in a study of blood T cell repertoires in COVID-19. This table comes from immunoSEQ multiplex PCR, and its TCRdb copy is limited to in-frame clones, with some not included. The sample yields roughly 300,000 clones, more than 70% seen once. V lost 4 bases, J lost 5 bases, and 15 bases lay in between. The CDR3 length is 14 residues. CDR1 is SGHNT, CDR2 YYREEE, per germline (reference sequence). V and J are TRBV5-4 and TRBJ1-1; D is perhaps TRBD1 (6 bases). This receptor was obtained from a woman aged 50 to 65 who had recovered from COVID-19. Sequences were obtained from peripheral blood. CDR3 DNA: TGTGCCAGCAGCGCCCTCCGGGGACAAACTGAAGCTTTCTTT. Amino acid sequence: CASSALRGQTEAFF.